The clone carrying this TCR beta chain was detected ten times or more. The sample originates from a study of CD4 and CD8 cells across lung adenocarcinoma regions. Via MiXCR, TCRdb re-called the PCR reads, giving one row per CDR3 protein. Of around 25,000 distinct CDR3 sequences in the sample, roughly half were seen once. Samples came from patients with localized non-small cell lung adenocarcinoma. Sequencing used CD8+ T cells from the center of a lung tumor. This receptor was identified in a male donor with lung adenocarcinoma. The CD4 and CD8 labels of this study may be unreliable.

The DNA for the CDR3 is TGCGCCAGCAGCCTCGGACCGGGACAGGGTTCCGATGAGCAGTTCTTC. This codes for CASSLGPGQGSDEQFF. V usage is TRBV4-1 and J usage is TRBJ2-1; 9 bases align to TRBD1. J gave up 8 bases and V 4 bases, and 12 bases lay outside the gene matches. The V gene's germline CDR1 is MGHRA and CDR2 YSYEKL. The CDR3 runs 16 residues.